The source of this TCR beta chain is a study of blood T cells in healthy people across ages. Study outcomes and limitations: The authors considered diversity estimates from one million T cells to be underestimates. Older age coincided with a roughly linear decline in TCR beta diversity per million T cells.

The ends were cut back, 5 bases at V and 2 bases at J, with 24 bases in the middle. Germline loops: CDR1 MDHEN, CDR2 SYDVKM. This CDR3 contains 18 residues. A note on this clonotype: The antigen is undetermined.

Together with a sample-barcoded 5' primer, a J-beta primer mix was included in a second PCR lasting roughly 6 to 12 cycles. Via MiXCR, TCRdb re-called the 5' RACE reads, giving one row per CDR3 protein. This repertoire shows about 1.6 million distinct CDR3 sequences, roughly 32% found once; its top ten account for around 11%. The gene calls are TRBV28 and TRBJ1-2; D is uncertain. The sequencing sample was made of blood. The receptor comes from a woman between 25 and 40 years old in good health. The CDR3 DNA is TGTGCCAGCAGTCCTGGCCGGGGTTCGTCGAGGAACAACTATGGCTACACCTTC. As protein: CASSPGRGSSRNNYGYTF.